The clone carrying this T cell receptor beta chain has more than one count but fewer than ten. Its specificity is unknown. One end of the junction varies from germline; a read error may be responsible. At least 7 million PBMCs were isolated per sample. The germline CDR1 and CDR2 sequences are LNHNV and YYDKDF (reference sequence). This CDR3 has 14 amino acids. The sample belongs to a study of blood T cells in healthy people across ages. Together with a sample-barcoded 5' primer, a J-beta primer mix was included in a second PCR lasting roughly 6 to 12 cycles. TCRdb fed the 5' RACE reads into MiXCR, producing one record per CDR3 protein. The profile shows about 1.5 million distinct CDR3 sequences, around 39% of them singletons. Study-wide points: Age advanced and TCR beta diversity per million T cells fell, roughly linearly.

The clonotype originates from a woman aged 18-29 years in good health. The chain combines TRBV15 with TRBJ2-7, with TRBD1 identical over 7 bases. The sequenced material came from blood. CDR3 bases: TGTGCCGCCAGCAGTCCCGGGACAGTGGACGAGCAGTACTTC. Translating gives CAASSPGTVDEQYF.